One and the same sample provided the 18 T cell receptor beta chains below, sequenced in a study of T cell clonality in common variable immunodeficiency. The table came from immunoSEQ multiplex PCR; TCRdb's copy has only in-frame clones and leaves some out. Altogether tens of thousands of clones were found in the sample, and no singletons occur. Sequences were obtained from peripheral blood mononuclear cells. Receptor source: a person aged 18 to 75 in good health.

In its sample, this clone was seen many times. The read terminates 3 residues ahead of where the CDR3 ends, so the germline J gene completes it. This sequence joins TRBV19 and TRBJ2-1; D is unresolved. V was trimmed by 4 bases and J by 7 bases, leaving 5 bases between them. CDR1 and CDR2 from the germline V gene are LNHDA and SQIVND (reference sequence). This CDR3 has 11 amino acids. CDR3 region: CASSTQNEQFF. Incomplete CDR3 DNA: TGTGCCAGTAGTACTCAGAATGAG.

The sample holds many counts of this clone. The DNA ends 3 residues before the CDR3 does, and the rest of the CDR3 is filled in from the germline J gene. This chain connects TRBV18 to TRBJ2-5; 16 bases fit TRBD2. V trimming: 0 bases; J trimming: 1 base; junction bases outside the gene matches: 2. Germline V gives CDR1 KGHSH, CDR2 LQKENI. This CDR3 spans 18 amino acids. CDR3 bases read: TGTGCCAGCTCACCACCAGGGACTAGCGGGAGGGCCCAAGAGACC. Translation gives CASSPPGTSGRAQET. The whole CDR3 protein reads CASSPPGTSGRAQETQYF. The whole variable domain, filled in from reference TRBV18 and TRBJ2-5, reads NAGVMQNPRHLVRRRGQEARLRCSPMKGHSHVYWYRQLPEEGLKFMVYLQKENIIDESGMPKERFSAEFPKEGPSILRIQQVVRGDSAAYFCASSPPGTSGRAQETQYFGPGTRLLVL.

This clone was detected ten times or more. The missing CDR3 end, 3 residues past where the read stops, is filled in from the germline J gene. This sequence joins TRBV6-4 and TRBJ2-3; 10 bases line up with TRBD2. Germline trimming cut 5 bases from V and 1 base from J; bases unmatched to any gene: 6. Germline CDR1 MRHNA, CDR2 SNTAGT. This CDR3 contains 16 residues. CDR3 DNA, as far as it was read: TGTGCCAGCAGTACAACCGGGACTAGCGGCACAGATACG. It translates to CASSTTGTSGTDT. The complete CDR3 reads CASSTTGTSGTDTQYF.

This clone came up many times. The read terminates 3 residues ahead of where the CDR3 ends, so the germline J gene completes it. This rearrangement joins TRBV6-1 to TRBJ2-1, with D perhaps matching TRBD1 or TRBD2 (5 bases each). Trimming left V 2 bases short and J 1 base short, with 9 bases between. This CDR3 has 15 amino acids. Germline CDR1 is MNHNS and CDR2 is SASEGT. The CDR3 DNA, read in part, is TGTGCCAGCAGTGAAATGAGGGGTTCCTACAATGAG. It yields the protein CASSEMRGSYNE. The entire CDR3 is CASSEMRGSYNEQFF.

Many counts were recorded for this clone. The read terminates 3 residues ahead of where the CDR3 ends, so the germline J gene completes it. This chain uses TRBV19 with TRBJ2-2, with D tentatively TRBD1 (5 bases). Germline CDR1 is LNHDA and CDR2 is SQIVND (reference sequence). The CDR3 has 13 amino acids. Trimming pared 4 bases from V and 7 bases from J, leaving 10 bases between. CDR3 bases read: TGTGCCAGTAGTACCTTTCAGGGCGGGGAG. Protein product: CASSTFQGGE. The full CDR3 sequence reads CASSTFQGGELFF.

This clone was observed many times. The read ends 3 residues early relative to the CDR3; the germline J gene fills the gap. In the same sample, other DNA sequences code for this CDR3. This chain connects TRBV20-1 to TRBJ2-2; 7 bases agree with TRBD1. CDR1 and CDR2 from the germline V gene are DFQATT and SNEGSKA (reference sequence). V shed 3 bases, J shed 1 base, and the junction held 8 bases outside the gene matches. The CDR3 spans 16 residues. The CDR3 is CSASLGNRGNTGELFF. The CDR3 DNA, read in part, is TGCAGTGCTAGTCTTGGAAACAGGGGGAACACCGGGGAG.

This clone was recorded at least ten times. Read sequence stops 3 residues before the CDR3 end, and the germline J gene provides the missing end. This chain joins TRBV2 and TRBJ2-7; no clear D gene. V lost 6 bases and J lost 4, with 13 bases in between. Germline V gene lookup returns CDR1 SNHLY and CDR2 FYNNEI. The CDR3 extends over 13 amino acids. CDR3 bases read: TGTGCCAGCAGAGGGTACCCTGGGTACGAG. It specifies CASRGYPGYE. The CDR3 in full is CASRGYPGYEQYF.

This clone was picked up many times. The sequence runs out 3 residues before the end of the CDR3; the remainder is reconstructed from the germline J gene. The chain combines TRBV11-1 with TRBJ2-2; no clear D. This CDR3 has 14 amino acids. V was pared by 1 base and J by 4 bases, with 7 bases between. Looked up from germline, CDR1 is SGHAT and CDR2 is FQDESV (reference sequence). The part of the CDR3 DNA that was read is TGTGCCAGCAGCTTAGTAAGGGTCACCGGGGAG. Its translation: CASSLVRVTGE. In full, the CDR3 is CASSLVRVTGELFF. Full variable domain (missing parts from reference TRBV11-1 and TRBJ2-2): EAEVAQSPRYKITEKSQAVAFWCDPISGHATLYWYRQILGQGPELLVQFQDESVVDDSQLPKDRFSAERLKGVDSTLKIQPAELGDSAMYLCASSLVRVTGELFFGEGSRLTVL.

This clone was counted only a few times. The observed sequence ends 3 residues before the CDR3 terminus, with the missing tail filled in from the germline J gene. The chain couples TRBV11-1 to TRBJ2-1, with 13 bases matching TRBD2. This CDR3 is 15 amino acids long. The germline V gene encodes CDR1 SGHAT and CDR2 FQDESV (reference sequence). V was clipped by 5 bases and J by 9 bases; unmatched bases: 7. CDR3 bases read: TGTGCCAGCAGCGGACTAGCGGGGGCCCCCGGTGAG. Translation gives CASSGLAGAPGE. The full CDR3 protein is CASSGLAGAPGEQFF.

The CDR3 spells CASSLGASPAGRPLFF. The covered CDR3 bases are TGTGCCAGCAGCTTAGGGGCTTCTCCCGCGGGGCGCCCG. The genes are TRBV13 and TRBJ2-2; D possibly corresponds to TRBD2 (6 bases). The CDR3 extends 3 residues past the end of the read, so its final part is completed from the germline J gene. Germline V gene data show CDR1 as PRHDT and CDR2 as FYEKMQ (reference sequence). This CDR3 has 16 amino acids.

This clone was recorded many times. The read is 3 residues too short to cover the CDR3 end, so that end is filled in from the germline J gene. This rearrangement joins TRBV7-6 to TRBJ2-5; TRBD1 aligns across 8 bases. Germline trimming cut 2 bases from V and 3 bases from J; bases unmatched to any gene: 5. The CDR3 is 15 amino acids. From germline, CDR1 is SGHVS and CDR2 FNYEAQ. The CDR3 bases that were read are TGTGCCAGCAGCTTAACGGCGACAGGGGAAGAGACC. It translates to CASSLTATGEET. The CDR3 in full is CASSLTATGEETQYF. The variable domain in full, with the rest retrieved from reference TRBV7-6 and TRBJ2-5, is GAGVSQSPRYKVTKRGQDVALRCDPISGHVSLYWYRQALGQGPEFLTYFNYEAQQDKSGLPNDRFSAERPEGSISTLTIQRTEQRDSAMYRCASSLTATGEETQYFGPGTRLLVL.

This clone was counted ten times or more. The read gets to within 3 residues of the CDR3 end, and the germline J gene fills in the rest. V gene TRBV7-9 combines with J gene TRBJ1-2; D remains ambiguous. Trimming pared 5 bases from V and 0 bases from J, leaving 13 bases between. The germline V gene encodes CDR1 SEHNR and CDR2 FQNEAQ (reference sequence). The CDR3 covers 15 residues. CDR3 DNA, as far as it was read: TGTGCCAGCAGCCCGAGTATGGCGGCTAACTATGGC. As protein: CASSPSMAANYG. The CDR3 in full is CASSPSMAANYGYTF.

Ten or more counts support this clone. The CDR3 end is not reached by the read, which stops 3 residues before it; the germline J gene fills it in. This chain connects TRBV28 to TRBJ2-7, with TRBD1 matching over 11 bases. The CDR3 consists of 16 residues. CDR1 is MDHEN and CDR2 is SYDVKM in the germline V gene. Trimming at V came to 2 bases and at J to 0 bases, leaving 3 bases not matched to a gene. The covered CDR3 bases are TGTGCCAGCAGTTTAGCCGGGACAGGGGGCTCCTACGAG. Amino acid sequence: CASSLAGTGGSYE. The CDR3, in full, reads CASSLAGTGGSYEQYF.

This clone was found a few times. The CDR3 is CASSVDSRLTNYGYTF. The sequenced part of the CDR3 DNA is TGCGCCAGCAGTGTGGACAGCCGACTAACTAACTATGGC. This chain joins TRBV10-2 and TRBJ1-2, with a tentative D call TRBD1 (6 bases). Read sequence stops 3 residues before the CDR3 end, and the germline J gene provides the missing end. Germline lookup yields CDR1 WSHSY and CDR2 SAAADI. V was shortened by 4 bases and J by 0 bases, with 15 bases between the two germline ends. The CDR3 extends over 16 amino acids.

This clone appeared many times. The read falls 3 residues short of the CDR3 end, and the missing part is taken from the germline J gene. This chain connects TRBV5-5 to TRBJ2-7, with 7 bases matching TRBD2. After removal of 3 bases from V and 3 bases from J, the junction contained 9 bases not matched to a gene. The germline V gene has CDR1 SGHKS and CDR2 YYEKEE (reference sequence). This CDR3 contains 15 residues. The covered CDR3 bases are TGTGCCAGCAGCTCGCCGGGGGGATCCAACTACGAG. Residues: CASSSPGGSNYE. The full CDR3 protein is CASSSPGGSNYEQYF.

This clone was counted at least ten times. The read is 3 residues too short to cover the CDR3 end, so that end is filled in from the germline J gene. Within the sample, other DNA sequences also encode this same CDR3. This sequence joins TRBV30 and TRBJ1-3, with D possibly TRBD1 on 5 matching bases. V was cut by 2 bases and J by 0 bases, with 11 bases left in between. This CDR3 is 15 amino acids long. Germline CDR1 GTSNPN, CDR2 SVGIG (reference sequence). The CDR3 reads CAWSRDSGSGNTIYF. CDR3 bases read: TGTGCCTGGAGTCGGGACTCCGGCTCTGGAAACACC.

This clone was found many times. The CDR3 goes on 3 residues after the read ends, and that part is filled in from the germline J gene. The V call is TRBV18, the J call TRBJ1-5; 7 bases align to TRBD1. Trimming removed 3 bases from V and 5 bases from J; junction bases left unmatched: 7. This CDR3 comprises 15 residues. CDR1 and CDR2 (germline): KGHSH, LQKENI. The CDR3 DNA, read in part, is TGTGCCAGCTCACCCACAGGGGTCAGGCATCAGCCC. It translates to CASSPTGVRHQP. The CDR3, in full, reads CASSPTGVRHQPQHF.

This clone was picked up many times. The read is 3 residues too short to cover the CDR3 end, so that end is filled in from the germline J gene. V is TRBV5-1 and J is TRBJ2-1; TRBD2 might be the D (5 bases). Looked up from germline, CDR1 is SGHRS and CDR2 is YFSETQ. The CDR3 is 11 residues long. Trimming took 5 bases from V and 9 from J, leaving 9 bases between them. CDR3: CASRLEGEQFF. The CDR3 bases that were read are TGCGCCAGCAGACTTGAGGGTGAG.